Each of the 19 T cell receptor beta chains below was sequenced from the same sample in a study of cytomegalovirus exposure and HLA in healthy donors. The PCR ran on 60 Vbeta and 13 Jbeta primers. TCRdb's table, derived via immunoSEQ multiplex PCR, lists solely in-frame clones and lacks some. The repertoire holds tens of thousands of clones, with about 75% as singletons. The sequencing sample was made of PBMCs. Receptor source: a man in his late teens or twenties in good health and CMV-seronegative.

The chain joins TRBV19 to TRBJ1-1, with a weak D call TRBD1 (5 bases). V was pared by 3 bases and J by 1 base, with 15 bases between. CDR3 length: 16 amino acids. Germline CDR1 is LNHDA and CDR2 is SQIVND (reference sequence). CDR3 nucleotide sequence: TGTGCCAGTAGTATTACTGCCGGCCAGGGGAACACTGAAGCTTTCTTT. It encodes CASSITAGQGNTEAFF.

The chain joins TRBV19 to TRBJ1-2; 8 bases fit TRBD1. Germline-derived CDR1 and CDR2 are LNHDA and SQIVND (reference sequence). V was clipped by 6 bases and J by 8 bases; unmatched bases: 2. The CDR3 totals 11 residues. The CDR3 reads CASRQGDGYTF. Written as DNA, the CDR3 is TGTGCCAGTAGACAGGGGGACGGCTACACCTTC.

The V and J genes are TRBV6-1 and TRBJ2-5; tentatively, D is TRBD1 (5 bases). The germline CDR1 and CDR2 sequences are MNHNS and SASEGT. The CDR3 spans 13 residues. V was shortened by 3 bases and J by 7 bases, with 12 bases between the two germline ends. The CDR3 nucleotides are TGTGCCAGCAGTGATGGCCAGGGCGTGACCCAGTACTTC. Amino acid sequence: CASSDGQGVTQYF.

The rearrangement links TRBV5-1 to TRBJ2-5, with 9 bases matching TRBD1. Germline CDR1 SGHRS, CDR2 YFSETQ. The CDR3 consists of 14 residues. V lost 5 bases to trimming and J lost 2 bases; unmatched junction nucleotides: 4. CDR3 sequence reads: CASRTDRGQETQYF. CDR3 in DNA: TGCGCCAGCAGGACCGACAGGGGGCAAGAGACCCAGTACTTC.

The chain has TRBV19 and TRBJ1-5, with D perhaps matching TRBD1 (6 bases). The CDR3 runs 12 residues. The germline V gene encodes CDR1 LNHDA and CDR2 SQIVND (reference sequence). The V gene lost 6 bases and the J gene lost 6 bases, with 9 bases spanning the gap. CDR3 nucleotide sequence: TGTGCCAGTAGAACCAGGGGTCAGCCCCAGCATTTT. This translates into CASRTRGQPQHF.

The chain employs TRBV19 and TRBJ1-1, with 7 bases aligning to TRBD1. Unmatched junction bases numbered 12, after V lost 2 bases and J lost 9 bases. Germline CDR1 is LNHDA and CDR2 is SQIVND (reference sequence). The CDR3 has 15 residues. CDR3 in amino acids: CASSITTGIGTQAFF. The CDR3 DNA is TGTGCCAGTAGTATAACGACAGGGATTGGGACTCAAGCTTTCTTT.

The V and J genes are TRBV6-4 and TRBJ2-3; 7 positions match TRBD2. Germline lookup yields CDR1 MRHNA and CDR2 SNTAGT. The CDR3 has 13 residues. V shed 2 bases, J shed 14 bases, and the junction held 10 bases outside the gene matches. The CDR3 here is CASSDTSSGGLYF. The CDR3, as DNA: TGTGCCAGCAGTGACACCTCTAGCGGAGGGCTGTATTTT.

V is TRBV29-1 and J is TRBJ2-4, with D possibly matching TRBD2 (5 bases). The V gene's germline CDR1 is SQVTM and CDR2 ANQGSEA. The CDR3 has 13 amino acids. Trimming removed 5 bases at V and 4 bases at J, with 12 bases between. The CDR3 reads CSVLDWEKNIQYF. The CDR3 region has the DNA TGCAGCGTTTTGGACTGGGAAAAAAACATTCAGTACTTC.

This chain joins TRBV4-3 and TRBJ1-4; D remains unclear. The CDR3 sequence is 14 residues long. V lost 2 bases, J lost 1 base, and 5 bases lay in between. Per germline, CDR1 LGHNA and CDR2 YSLEER. The CDR3 nucleotides are TGCGCCAGCAGCCAAAGCTTAACTAATGAAAAACTGTTTTTT. Translation gives CASSQSLTNEKLFF.

The rearrangement uses TRBV6-1 and TRBJ2-1, with a possible D match to TRBD2 (5 bases). The CDR3 extends over 19 amino acids. V gave up 2 bases and J gave up 6 bases, with 26 bases separating them. Germline V gene data show CDR1 as MNHNS and CDR2 as SASEGT. This chain's CDR3 is CASSETRRARTSQRNEQFF. The CDR3 DNA reads as TGTGCCAGCAGTGAAACAAGGCGGGCTAGGACTTCCCAACGCAATGAGCAGTTCTTC.

The chain links TRBV5-6 to TRBJ2-2; 11 bases are a match to TRBD1. In germline, CDR1 is SGHDT, CDR2 YYEEEE. The J segment lost 6 bases and the V segment lost 3 bases, leaving 4 bases of the junction unmatched. The CDR3 is made up of 15 amino acids. The CDR3 DNA follows: TGTGCCAGCAGCTCCGGGACAGGGGGATCCGGGGAGCTGTTTTTT. It codes for CASSSGTGGSGELFF.

As DNA, the CDR3 is TGTGCCAGTAGTATTCAGGTTTCCAGGGTGGGCACTGAAGCTTTCTTT. Translation: CASSIQVSRVGTEAFF. This chain uses TRBV19 with TRBJ1-1; D perhaps matches TRBD1 (5 bases). Per germline, CDR1 LNHDA and CDR2 SQIVND (reference sequence). The ends were cut back, 3 bases at V and 4 bases at J, with 18 bases in the middle. CDR3 length equals 16 residues.

The rearrangement links TRBV2 to TRBJ2-5, with 13 bases aligning to TRBD2. The CDR3 spans 15 residues. The V gene's germline CDR1 is SNHLY and CDR2 FYNNEI. V lost 10 bases and J lost 1; bases outside the gene matches: 6. The CDR3 DNA sequence: TGTGCCAAGGCACTAGCGGGGGGGTCCCAAGAGACCCAGTACTTC. This codes for CAKALAGGSQETQYF.

V and J are TRBV5-1 and TRBJ2-3; TRBD1 matches 7 bases. V dropped 1 base and J dropped 1; count of bases not matched to a gene: 3. Germline CDR1 reads SGHRS; CDR2 reads YFSETQ. The CDR3 extends over 15 amino acids. The CDR3 sequence: CASSLTGDRTDTQYF. CDR3 nucleotide sequence: TGCGCCAGCAGCTTGACAGGGGACCGCACAGATACGCAGTATTTT.

The rearrangement links TRBV29-1 to TRBJ2-4; no reliable D call. Trimming took 5 bases from V and 3 from J, leaving 5 bases between them. Germline V gene data show CDR1 as SQVTM and CDR2 as ANQGSEA. The CDR3 consists of 11 residues. DNA for the CDR3: TGCAGCGTTCAGGACAAAAACATTCAGTACTTC. Protein sequence: CSVQDKNIQYF. Using reference TRBV29-1 and TRBJ2-4 for the parts outside the CDR3, the full variable domain is SAVISQKPSRDICQRGTSLTIQCQVDSQVTMMFWYRQQPGQSLTLIATANQGSEATYESGFVIDKFPISRPNLTFSTLTVSNMSPEDSSIYLCSVQDKNIQYFGAGTRLSVL.

The genes are TRBV28 and TRBJ2-5; TRBD2 matches 8 bases. Per germline, CDR1 MDHEN and CDR2 SYDVKM. Germline trimming cut 2 bases from V and 11 bases from J; bases unmatched to any gene: 10. This CDR3 is 14 amino acids long. DNA for the CDR3: TGTGCCAGCAGTTTAGGGACTAGAGGCGGGGAGCAGTACTTC. This sequence encodes CASSLGTRGGEQYF.

The CDR3 spells CASSFVSLDNEQFF. In DNA form, the CDR3 reads TGCGCCAGCAGCTTCGTTAGCCTTGACAATGAGCAGTTCTTC. V and J are TRBV5-1 and TRBJ2-1; D is uncertain. The germline V gene has CDR1 SGHRS and CDR2 YFSETQ. The germline V and J ends were trimmed by 2 bases and 5 bases, with 11 bases remaining between them. The CDR3 extends over 14 amino acids. The variable domain in full, with the rest retrieved from reference TRBV5-1 and TRBJ2-1, is KAGVTQTPRYLIKTRGQQVTLSCSPISGHRSVSWYQQTPGQGLQFLFEYFSETQRNKGNFPGRFSGRQFSNSRSEMNVSTLELGDSALYLCASSFVSLDNEQFFGPGTRLTVL.

The chain is built from TRBV10-3 and TRBJ2-3; 11 bases fit TRBD2. CDR3 length: 14 amino acids. V dropped 7 bases and J dropped 5; count of bases not matched to a gene: 5. Germline V gene lookup returns CDR1 ENHRY and CDR2 SYGVKD. CDR3 nucleotide sequence: TGTGCCATCAAAGCTAGCGGGGGGCAAGATACGCAGTATTTT. It is translated as CAIKASGGQDTQYF.

The J gene is TRBJ1-4, the V gene TRBV11-2; D not resolved. CDR3 length: 15 residues. V was cut by 1 base and J by 6 bases, with 12 bases left in between. Germline V gene sequence: CDR1 SGHAT, CDR2 FQNNGV. CDR3 sequence reads: CASSLAGRSDEKLFF. DNA for the CDR3: TGTGCCAGCAGCTTAGCCGGGAGGTCGGATGAAAAACTGTTTTTT.